One and the same sample provided the 7 T cell receptor beta chains below, sequenced in a study of neurological immune-mediated disorders. TCRdb re-analysed the 5' RACE reads in MiXCR, keeping a single row per CDR3 protein. Of 30,000 to 45,000 distinct CDR3 sequences listed, around 10% are singletons. Sequencing input: CD4+ T cells from blood. These receptors were taken from a woman between 25 and 40 years old with HTLV-1-associated myelopathy (HAM/TSP).

The chain couples TRBV7-2 to TRBJ2-1, with TRBD1 as a possible D gene (6 bases). Germline-derived CDR1 and CDR2 are SGHTA and FQGNSA. V was pared by 2 bases and J by 4 bases, with 9 bases between. The CDR3 sequence is 14 residues long. The CDR3 region has the DNA TGTGCCAGCAGCTTACCACAGGGATACAATGAGCAGTTCTTC. It specifies CASSLPQGYNEQFF.

This clonotype was observed a few times. This chain links TRBV20-1 with TRBJ2-1; D ambiguous. The CDR3 sequence is 13 residues long. CDR1 DFQATT and CDR2 SNEGSKA come from the germline V gene (reference sequence). V lost 2 bases, J lost 9 bases, and 14 bases lay in between. CDR3 DNA sequence: TGCAGTGCTAGATACTATATAGGGATTGAGCAGTTCTTC. Translation gives CSARYYIGIEQFF.

This clonotype has ten or more counts. This chain links TRBV20-1 with TRBJ1-5, with a tentative D call TRBD1 (6 bases). This CDR3 region has 17 residues. V lost 0 bases, J lost 0 bases, and 15 bases lay in between. Germline CDR1 and CDR2: DFQATT and SNEGSKA (reference sequence). The CDR3 nucleotides are TGCAGTGCTAGAGATCAGGGGAGGGGATATAGCAATCAGCCCCAGCATTTT. Translating it yields CSARDQGRGYSNQPQHF.

In this sample, this clonotype turned up many times. The chain is built from TRBV5-1 and TRBJ2-7; TRBD1 matches 8 bases. The CDR3 length is 14 residues. The J segment lost 7 bases and the V segment lost 4 bases, leaving 10 bases of the junction unmatched. Germline assignment: CDR1 SGHRS and CDR2 YFSETQ. This CDR3 is CASSPGQGLREQYF. CDR3 nucleotide sequence: TGCGCCAGCAGCCCCGGACAGGGACTGAGGGAGCAGTACTTC.

On this clonotype: The junction does not match germline at one end; this may be a read error. This rearrangement joins TRBV10-3 to TRBJ2-2, with a tentative D call TRBD2 (5 bases). Germline V gene data show CDR1 as ENHRY and CDR2 as SYGVKD. This CDR3 spans 14 amino acids. The CDR3 bases are TGTGCCATCGGCCCGGGAAGTAACACTGGGGAGCTGTTTTTT. Translation: CAIGPGSNTGELFF.

Ten or more counts support this clonotype. The rearrangement uses TRBV6-2 or TRBV6-3 and TRBJ2-1; a possible D gene is TRBD2 (6 bases). The CDR3 runs 17 residues. The V end was cut by 5 bases, the J end by 5 bases, with 22 bases between. Germline-derived CDR1 and CDR2 are MNHEY and SVGEGT. CDR3 sequence: CASSTPQAGRGNNEQFF. For the CDR3, the DNA is TGTGCCAGCAGTACCCCCCAGGCAGGACGGGGGAACAATGAGCAGTTCTTC.

In its sample, this clonotype was seen many times. The chain links TRBV3-1 to TRBJ2-7; D might be TRBD1 (5 bases). In germline, CDR1 is LGHDT, CDR2 YNNKEL (reference sequence). The CDR3 is 13 amino acids. Between the trimmed V and J ends, which lost 3 bases and 5 bases, there was a span of 11 bases. DNA for the CDR3: TGTGCCAGCAGCCACGCAGGGATCAACGAGCAGTACTTC. Protein: CASSHAGINEQYF.